These 10 T cell receptor beta chains share one sample of origin, sequenced in a study of cytomegalovirus exposure and HLA in healthy donors. Amplification used 60 Vbeta primers and 13 Jbeta primers. Sequenced by immunoSEQ multiplex PCR; TCRdb stores in-frame clones only, minus some. The sample has 150,000 to 180,000 clones; about 80% are singletons. What was sequenced was PBMCs. The origin of the receptors is a man aged 30 to 39 in good health and CMV-seropositive.

The V call is TRBV25-1, the J call TRBJ2-2; TRBD2 matches at 10 bases. V shed 4 bases, J shed 7 bases, and the junction held 6 bases outside the gene matches. Germline CDR1 is MGHDK and CDR2 is SYGVNS. This CDR3 has 15 residues. This CDR3 reads CASSASGRNVGELFF. CDR3 DNA sequence: TGTGCCAGCAGTGCTAGCGGGAGAAATGTCGGGGAGCTGTTTTTT.

The chain couples TRBV19 to TRBJ2-5; 10 nucleotides agree with TRBD2. This CDR3 region has 16 residues. Germline trimming cut 7 bases from V and 3 bases from J; bases unmatched to any gene: 11. CDR1 LNHDA and CDR2 SQIVND come from the germline V gene (reference sequence). CDR3 amino acids: CASTPSASGGEETQYF. The CDR3 bases are TGTGCCAGTACTCCGTCGGCTAGCGGGGGCGAAGAGACCCAGTACTTC.

The rearrangement links TRBV5-1 to TRBJ2-1; TRBD1 might be the D (5 bases). The CDR3 is made up of 17 amino acids. Trimming removed 1 base from V and 0 bases from J, with 14 bases in between. Germline lookup yields CDR1 SGHRS and CDR2 YFSETQ. The CDR3: CASSLSAGLSSYNEQFF. The CDR3 DNA reads as TGCGCCAGCAGCTTGTCGGCAGGGCTGAGCTCCTACAATGAGCAGTTCTTC.

The V call is TRBV11-2, the J call TRBJ2-2; a weak D match, TRBD1 (6 bases). Germline CDR1 is SGHAT and CDR2 is FQNNGV. V was trimmed by 2 bases and J by 6 bases, leaving 13 bases between them. This CDR3 is 15 amino acids long. The CDR3 loop reads CASSLRQASAGELFF. The CDR3 DNA reads as TGTGCCAGCAGCTTAAGACAGGCCTCGGCCGGGGAGCTGTTTTTT.

The sample holds a few counts of this clone. The CDR3 DNA sequence: TGTGCCAGTAGTTCCCGATATTATAGACAGACCTACTCCTACGAGCAGTACTTC. It translates to CASSSRYYRQTYSYEQYF. The rearrangement links TRBV19 to TRBJ2-7; tentatively, D is TRBD1 (5 bases). The germline V and J ends were trimmed by 5 bases and 0 bases, with 23 bases remaining between them. Germline-derived CDR1 and CDR2 are LNHDA and SQIVND (reference sequence). This CDR3 spans 18 amino acids.

As DNA, the CDR3 is TGCAGCGTTGGTTCGGGAGGGCCCGGTGAGCAGTTCTTC. Encoded protein: CSVGSGGPGEQFF. This rearrangement joins TRBV29-1 to TRBJ2-1, with TRBD2 matching over 8 bases. Germline trimming cut 4 bases from V and 9 bases from J; bases unmatched to any gene: 8. From germline, CDR1 is SQVTM and CDR2 ANQGSEA. This CDR3 has 13 residues.

The gene calls are TRBV4-1 and TRBJ2-3; weak D call: TRBD1 (6 bases). CDR3 length: 18 amino acids. CDR1 MGHRA and CDR2 YSYEKL come from the germline V gene. Between the trimmed V and J ends, which lost 0 bases and 2 bases, there was a span of 18 bases. The CDR3 bases are TGCGCCAGCAGCCAAGAGGCTTGGACAGTACTAGACACAGATACGCAGTATTTT. This codes for CASSQEAWTVLDTDTQYF.

The V gene is TRBV13, the J gene TRBJ2-2; no firm D call. Germline V gene lookup returns CDR1 PRHDT and CDR2 FYEKMQ (reference sequence). The CDR3 consists of 13 residues. V lost 2 bases to trimming and J lost 6 bases, with 7 bases between them. The CDR3: CASSLLVSGELFF. The CDR3 DNA reads TGTGCCAGCAGCTTACTCGTTTCCGGGGAGCTGTTTTTT.

In its sample, this clone was seen a few times. The chain has TRBV7-9 and TRBJ1-1; 9 bases agree with TRBD1. Losses at the gene ends were 5 bases for V and 5 bases for J; bases not matched to a gene: 6. Germline CDR1 reads SEHNR; CDR2 reads FQNEAQ (reference sequence). This CDR3 comprises 14 residues. CDR3: CASSKTGGRTEAFF. CDR3 bases: TGTGCCAGCAGCAAGACAGGGGGTCGAACTGAAGCTTTCTTT. The variable domain in full, completed from reference TRBV7-9 and TRBJ1-1, reads DTGVSQNPRHKITKRGQNVTFRCDPISEHNRLYWYRQTLGQGPEFLTYFQNEAQLEKSRLLSDRFSAERPKGSFSTLEIQRTEQGDSAMYLCASSKTGGRTEAFFGQGTRLTVV.

CDR3 protein: CASSLEGTGGMETQYF. In nucleotides, the CDR3 is TGCGCCAGCAGCTTGGAGGGGACAGGGGGCATGGAGACCCAGTACTTC. The chain combines TRBV5-1 with TRBJ2-5, with 12 bases aligning to TRBD1. In germline, CDR1 is SGHRS, CDR2 YFSETQ. V gave up 0 bases and J gave up 5 bases; unmatched junction bases: 5. CDR3 size: 16 residues.